This T cell receptor (delta chain) was sequenced in a study of γδ T cells in repeated Plasmodium falciparum infection. TCRdb made new clone calls on the multiplex PCR reads using CATT. Among around 82,000 delta-chain clones listed, over 1.3% were seen once. Vgamma9/Vdelta2+ and Vdelta2-negative gammadelta T cells were flow-sorted from PBMC for bulk sequencing. This CDR3 is 16 amino acids long. V shed 4 bases and J shed 3 bases, with 15 bases lying between them. The germline V gene encodes CDR1 TSWWSYY and CDR2 QGS. This clone occurred many times. Other DNA sequences in the same sample also yield this CDR3.

Sequencing was performed on gamma-delta T cells from blood. The J gene is TRDJ2, the V gene TRDV1; no firm D call. This clonotype was obtained from a pool of human donors (malaria-infected and uninfected, not separated). CDR3 region: CALGAPPGSVTAQLFF. CDR3 nucleotides: TGTGCTCTTGGGGCCCCGCCCGGGAGCGTGACAGCACAACTCTTCTTT.